What follows describes a single T cell receptor (beta chain). The data belong to a study of blood T cell repertoires in COVID-19. Study as a whole: Italy, Spain and the United States were the sources of the convalescent and acute COVID-19 samples. Sources were T cells, B-cell-depleted T cells, or PBMCs; the material itself was cDNA or gDNA.

Authors' methods: Scientists estimated how many nucleated cells there were by amplifying reference gene primers. Method: immunoSEQ multiplex PCR; TCRdb's copy keeps in-frame clones and lacks some. D and trimming come from the DNA, and the V and J calls and clone size come from that table. In the table there are some 96,000 clones, over 80% of which are singletons. This clonotype was obtained from a human donor in a cohort sampled during active COVID-19. The specimen sequenced was peripheral blood.

CDR3 nucleotides: TGTGCCAGCAGTTACTCGGAGGCGGGAGGAGAAGAGACCCAGTACTTC. As protein: CASSYSEAGGEETQYF. This rearrangement joins TRBV6-5 to TRBJ2-5, with 8 positions matching TRBD2. This CDR3 has 16 amino acids. With V trimmed by 0 bases and J by 3 bases, 6 bases remained unmatched. CDR1 and CDR2 from the germline V gene are MNHEY and SVGAGI.